This T cell receptor (beta chain) was obtained from a study of T cell repertoires in cytomegalovirus infection. Overall study context: In public TCR beta signatures, there were indications of both CMV infection and matching HLA type. Study-wide results and limits: Clonotype analysis showed dominance of the ex vivo response by HLA-C-restricted CMV-specific TCR beta clonotypes.

A note on this clonotype: Its cognate antigen is unknown.

TCRdb reprocessed the reads with MiXCR, giving one entry per CDR3 protein. The repertoire holds about 320,000 distinct CDR3 sequences, with more than 9% as singletons. The specimen was PBMCs. The receptor was derived from a human donor in good health (CMV status not recorded). Some clones in this sample may be carry-over from other donors' samples.

CDR3 sequence (DNA): TGTGCCAGCAGCTTAGAAGCTACAGGGAAGTTCTTC. It codes for CASSLEATGKFF. J is TRBJ2-1 and V is TRBV7-2, with D perhaps TRBD1 (6 bases). Germline V gene data show CDR1 as SGHTA and CDR2 as FQGNSA. V was pared by 1 base and J by 14 bases, with 12 bases between. The CDR3 sequence is 12 residues long.